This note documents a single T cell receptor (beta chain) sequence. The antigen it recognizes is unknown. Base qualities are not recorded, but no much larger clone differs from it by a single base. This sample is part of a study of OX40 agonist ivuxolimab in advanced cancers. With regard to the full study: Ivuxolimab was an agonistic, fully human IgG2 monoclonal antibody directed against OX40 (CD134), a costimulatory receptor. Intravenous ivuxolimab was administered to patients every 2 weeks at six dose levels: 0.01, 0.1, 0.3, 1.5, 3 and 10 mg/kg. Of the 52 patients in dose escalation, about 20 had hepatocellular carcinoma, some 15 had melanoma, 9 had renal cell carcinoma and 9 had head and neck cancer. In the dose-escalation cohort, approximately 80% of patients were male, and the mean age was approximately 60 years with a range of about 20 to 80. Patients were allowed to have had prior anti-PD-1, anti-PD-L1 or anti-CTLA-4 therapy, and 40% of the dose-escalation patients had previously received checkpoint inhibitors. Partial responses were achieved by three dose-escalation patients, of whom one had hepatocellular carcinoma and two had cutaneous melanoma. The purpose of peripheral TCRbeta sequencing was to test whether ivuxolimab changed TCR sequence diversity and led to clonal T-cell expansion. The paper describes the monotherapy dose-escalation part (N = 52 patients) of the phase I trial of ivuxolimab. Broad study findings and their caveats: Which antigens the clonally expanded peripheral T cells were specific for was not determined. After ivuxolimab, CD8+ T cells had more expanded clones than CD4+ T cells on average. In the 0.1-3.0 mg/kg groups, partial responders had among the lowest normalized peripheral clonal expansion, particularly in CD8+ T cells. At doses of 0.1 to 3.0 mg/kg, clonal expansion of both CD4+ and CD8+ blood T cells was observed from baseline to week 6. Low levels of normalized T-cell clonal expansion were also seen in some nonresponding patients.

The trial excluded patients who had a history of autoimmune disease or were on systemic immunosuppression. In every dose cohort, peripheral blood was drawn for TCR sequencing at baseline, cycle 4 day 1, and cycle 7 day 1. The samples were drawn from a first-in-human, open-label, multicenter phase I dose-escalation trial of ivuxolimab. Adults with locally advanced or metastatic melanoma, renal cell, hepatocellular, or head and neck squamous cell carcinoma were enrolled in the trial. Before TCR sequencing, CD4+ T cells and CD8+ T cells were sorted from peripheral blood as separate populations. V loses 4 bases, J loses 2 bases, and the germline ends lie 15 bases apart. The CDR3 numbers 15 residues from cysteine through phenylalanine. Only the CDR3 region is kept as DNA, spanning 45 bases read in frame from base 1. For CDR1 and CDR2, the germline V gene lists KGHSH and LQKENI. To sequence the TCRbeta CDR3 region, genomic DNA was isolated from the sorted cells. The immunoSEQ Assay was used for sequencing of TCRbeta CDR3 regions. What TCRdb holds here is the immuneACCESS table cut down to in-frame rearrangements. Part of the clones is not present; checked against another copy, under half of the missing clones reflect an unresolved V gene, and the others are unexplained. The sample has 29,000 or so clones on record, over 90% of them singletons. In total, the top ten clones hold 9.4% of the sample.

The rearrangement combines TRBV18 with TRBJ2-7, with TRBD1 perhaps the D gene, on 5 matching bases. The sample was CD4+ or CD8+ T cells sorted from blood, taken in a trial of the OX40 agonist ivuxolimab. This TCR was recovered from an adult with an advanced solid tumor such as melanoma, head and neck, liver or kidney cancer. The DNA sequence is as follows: TGTGCCAGCTCACTGGGTACAGGATTCCCCTACGAGCAGTACTTC. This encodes CASSLGTGFPYEQYF.